This TCR beta chain appears in the sequencing data of a study of blood T cell repertoires in COVID-19. Study summary: Researchers got acute and convalescent COVID-19 samples from the United States, Italy and Spain.

The V end was cut by 0 bases, the J end by 4 bases, with 12 bases between. CDR3 length: 15 amino acids. Germline V gene data show CDR1 as LGHNA and CDR2 as YNFKEQ. Per the authors' pipeline: For nucleated cells, counts were estimated from reference gene primer amplification. The data were produced by immunoSEQ multiplex PCR, yet TCRdb's version contains in-frame clones alone and is incomplete. V, J and clone size derive from that table, while D and trimming were established from the DNA sequence. The repertoire holds approximately 86,000 clones, with around 85% as singletons. The receptor was isolated from a man in his forties or fifties with acute or convalescent COVID-19. The sequenced sample consisted of peripheral blood. The genes are TRBV4-2 and TRBJ1-1; no clear D gene. The DNA for the CDR3 is TGTGCCAGCAGCCAAGAACGGGTGTCGGTCACTGAAGCTTTCTTT. It codes for CASSQERVSVTEAFF.